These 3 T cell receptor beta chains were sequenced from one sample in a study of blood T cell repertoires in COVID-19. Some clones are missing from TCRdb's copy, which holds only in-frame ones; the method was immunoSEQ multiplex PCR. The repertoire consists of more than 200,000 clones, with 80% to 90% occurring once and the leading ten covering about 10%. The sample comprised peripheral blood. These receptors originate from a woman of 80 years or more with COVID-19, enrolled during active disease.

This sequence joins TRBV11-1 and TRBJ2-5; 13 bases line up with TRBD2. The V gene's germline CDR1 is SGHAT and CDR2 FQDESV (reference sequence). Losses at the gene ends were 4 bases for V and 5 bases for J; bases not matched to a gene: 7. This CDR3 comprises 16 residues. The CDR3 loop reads CASSWGTSGVGETQYF. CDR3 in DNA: TGTGCCAGCAGCTGGGGGACTAGCGGGGTTGGGGAGACCCAGTACTTC.

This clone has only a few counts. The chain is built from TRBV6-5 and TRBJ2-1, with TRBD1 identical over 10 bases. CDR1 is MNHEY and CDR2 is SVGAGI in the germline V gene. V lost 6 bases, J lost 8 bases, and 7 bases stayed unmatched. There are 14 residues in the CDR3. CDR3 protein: CASSDRGHVDEQFF. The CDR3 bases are TGTGCCAGCAGCGACAGGGGGCACGTCGATGAGCAGTTCTTC.

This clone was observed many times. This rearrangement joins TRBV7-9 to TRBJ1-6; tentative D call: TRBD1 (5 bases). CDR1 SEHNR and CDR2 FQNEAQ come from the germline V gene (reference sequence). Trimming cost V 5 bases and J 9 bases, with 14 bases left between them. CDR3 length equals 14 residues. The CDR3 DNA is TGTGCCAGCAGCCCAACAGGCGACGGTTCACCCCTCCACTTT. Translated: CASSPTGDGSPLHF. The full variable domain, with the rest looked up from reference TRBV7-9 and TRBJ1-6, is DTGVSQNPRHKITKRGQNVTFRCDPISEHNRLYWYRQTLGQGPEFLTYFQNEAQLEKSRLLSDRFSAERPKGSFSTLEIQRTEQGDSAMYLCASSPTGDGSPLHFGNGTRLTVT.